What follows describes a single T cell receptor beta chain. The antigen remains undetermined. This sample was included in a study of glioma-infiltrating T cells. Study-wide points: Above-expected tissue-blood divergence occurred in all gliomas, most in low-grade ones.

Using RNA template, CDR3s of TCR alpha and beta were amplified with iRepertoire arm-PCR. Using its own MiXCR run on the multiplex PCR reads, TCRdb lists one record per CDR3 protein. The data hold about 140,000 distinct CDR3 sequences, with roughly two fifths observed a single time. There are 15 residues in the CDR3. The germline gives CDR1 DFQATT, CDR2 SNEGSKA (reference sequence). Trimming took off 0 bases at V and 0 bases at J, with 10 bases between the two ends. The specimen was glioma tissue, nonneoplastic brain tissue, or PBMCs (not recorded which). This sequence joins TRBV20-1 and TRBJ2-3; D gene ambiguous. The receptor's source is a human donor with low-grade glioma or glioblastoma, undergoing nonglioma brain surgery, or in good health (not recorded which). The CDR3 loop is CSARDLGTSTDTQYF. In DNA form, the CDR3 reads TGCAGTGCTAGAGATCTGGGTACAAGCACAGATACGCAGTATTTT.